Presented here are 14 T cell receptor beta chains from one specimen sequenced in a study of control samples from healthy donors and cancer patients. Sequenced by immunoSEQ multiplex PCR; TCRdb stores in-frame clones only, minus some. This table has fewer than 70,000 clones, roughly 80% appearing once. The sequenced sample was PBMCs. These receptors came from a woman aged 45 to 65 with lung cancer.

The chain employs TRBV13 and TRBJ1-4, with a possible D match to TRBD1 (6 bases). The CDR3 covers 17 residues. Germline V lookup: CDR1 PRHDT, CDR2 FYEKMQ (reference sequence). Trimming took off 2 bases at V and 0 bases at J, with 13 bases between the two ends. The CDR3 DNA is TGTGCCAGCAGCTTAAATGTGGGGGCCACAACTAATGAAAAACTGTTTTTT. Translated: CASSLNVGATTNEKLFF.

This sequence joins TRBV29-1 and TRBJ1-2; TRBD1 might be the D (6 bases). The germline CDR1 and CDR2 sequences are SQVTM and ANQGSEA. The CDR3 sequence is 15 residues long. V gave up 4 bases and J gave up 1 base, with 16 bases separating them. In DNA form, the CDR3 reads TGCAGCGTTGTCGACAGGAAGAGTATTAACTATGGCTACACCTTC. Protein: CSVVDRKSINYGYTF.

CDR3 DNA: TGTGCCAGTAGTCGGCAATATAGTTCGGGTGCAGATACGCAGTATTTT. As protein: CASSRQYSSGADTQYF. The rearrangement links TRBV19 to TRBJ2-3; unclear D gene. The V end was cut by 5 bases, the J end by 4 bases, with 19 bases between. CDR3 size: 16 residues. The germline CDR1 and CDR2 sequences are LNHDA and SQIVND (reference sequence).

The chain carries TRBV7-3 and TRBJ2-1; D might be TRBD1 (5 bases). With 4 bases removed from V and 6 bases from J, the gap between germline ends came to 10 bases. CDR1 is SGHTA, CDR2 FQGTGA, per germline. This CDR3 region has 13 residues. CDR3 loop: CASSSQGSNEQFF. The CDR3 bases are TGTGCCAGCAGCTCCCAGGGATCCAATGAGCAGTTCTTC.

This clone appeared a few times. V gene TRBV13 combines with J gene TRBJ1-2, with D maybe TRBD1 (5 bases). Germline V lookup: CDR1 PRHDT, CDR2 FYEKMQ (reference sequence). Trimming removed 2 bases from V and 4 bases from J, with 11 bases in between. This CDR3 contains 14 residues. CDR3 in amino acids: CASSLQGGFYGYTF. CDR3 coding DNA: TGTGCCAGCAGCTTACAGGGAGGGTTCTATGGCTACACCTTC.

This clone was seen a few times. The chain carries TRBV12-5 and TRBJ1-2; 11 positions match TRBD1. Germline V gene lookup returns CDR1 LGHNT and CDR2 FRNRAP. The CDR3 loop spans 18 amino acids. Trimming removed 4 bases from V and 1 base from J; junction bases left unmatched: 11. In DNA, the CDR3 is TGTGCTAGTGGTTCCTATAGGACAGGGGGCGGAATTAACTATGGCTACACCTTC. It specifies CASGSYRTGGGINYGYTF.

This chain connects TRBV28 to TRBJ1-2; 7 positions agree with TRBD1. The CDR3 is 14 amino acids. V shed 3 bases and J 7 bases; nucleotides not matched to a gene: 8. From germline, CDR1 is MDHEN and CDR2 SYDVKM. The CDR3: CASSFPGGRGGYTF. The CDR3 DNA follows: TGTGCCAGCAGTTTTCCAGGGGGAAGGGGTGGCTACACCTTC.

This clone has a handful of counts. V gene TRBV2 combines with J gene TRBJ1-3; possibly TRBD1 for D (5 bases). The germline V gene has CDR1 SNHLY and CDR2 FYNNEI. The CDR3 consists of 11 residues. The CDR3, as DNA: TGTTCCACGGGACTTGGAAACACCATATATTTT. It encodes CSTGLGNTIYF.

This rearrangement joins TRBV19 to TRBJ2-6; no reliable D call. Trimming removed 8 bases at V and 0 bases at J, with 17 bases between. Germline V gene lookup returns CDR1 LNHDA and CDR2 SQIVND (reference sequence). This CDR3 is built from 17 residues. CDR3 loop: CASRRISTFSGANVLTF. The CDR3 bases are TGTGCCAGTCGACGGATCTCAACGTTCTCTGGGGCCAACGTCCTGACTTTC.

The CDR3 reads CASSLGVDRVNTGELFF. In DNA form, the CDR3 reads TGTGCCAGCAGCTTAGGGGTGGACAGGGTTAACACCGGGGAGCTGTTTTTT. This chain connects TRBV7-2 to TRBJ2-2; 8 bases are shared with TRBD1. V trimming: 1 base; J trimming: 2 bases; junction bases outside the gene matches: 6. CDR3 size: 17 residues. From germline, CDR1 is SGHTA and CDR2 FQGNSA.

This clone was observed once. The CDR3: CASGFSPNPGRQAFF. Here the CDR3 DNA reads TGTGCTAGTGGTTTCAGTCCCAATCCGGGAAGACAAGCTTTCTTT. V usage is TRBV12-5 and J usage is TRBJ1-1; D not resolved. Germline V gene data show CDR1 as LGHNT and CDR2 as FRNRAP. V gave up 3 bases and J gave up 9 bases, with 20 bases separating them. The CDR3 sequence is 15 residues long. Full variable domain (remainder filled in from reference TRBV12-5 and TRBJ1-1): DARVTQTPRHKVTEMGQEVTMRCQPILGHNTVFWYRQTMMQGLELLAYFRNRAPLDDSGMPKDRFSAEMPDATLATLKIQPSEPRDSAVYFCASGFSPNPGRQAFFGQGTRLTVV.

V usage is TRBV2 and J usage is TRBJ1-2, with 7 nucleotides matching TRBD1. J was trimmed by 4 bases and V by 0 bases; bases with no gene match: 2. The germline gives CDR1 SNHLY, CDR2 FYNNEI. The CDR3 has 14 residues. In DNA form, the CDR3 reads TGTGCCAGCAGTGAAGCGGGACAGTTCTATGGCTACACCTTC. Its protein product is CASSEAGQFYGYTF. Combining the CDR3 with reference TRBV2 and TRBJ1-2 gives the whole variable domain EPEVTQTPSHQVTQMGQEVILRCVPISNHLYFYWYRQILGQKVEFLVSFYNNEISEKSEIFDDQFSVERPDGSNFTLKIRSTKLEDSAMYFCASSEAGQFYGYTFGSGTRLTVV.

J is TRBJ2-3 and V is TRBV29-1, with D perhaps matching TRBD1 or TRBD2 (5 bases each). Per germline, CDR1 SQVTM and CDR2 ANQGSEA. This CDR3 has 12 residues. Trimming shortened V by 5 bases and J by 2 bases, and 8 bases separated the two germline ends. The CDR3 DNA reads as TGCAGCGTTCAGGGAGACACAGATACGCAGTATTTT. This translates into CSVQGDTDTQYF.

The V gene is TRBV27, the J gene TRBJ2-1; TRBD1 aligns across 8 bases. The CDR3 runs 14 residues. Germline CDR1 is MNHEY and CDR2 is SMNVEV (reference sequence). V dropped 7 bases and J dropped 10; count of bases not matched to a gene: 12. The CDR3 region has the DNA TGTGCCAGCACCGACAGGGGTATGAAGGGCGAGCAGTTCTTC. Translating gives CASTDRGMKGEQFF.